The source of this T cell receptor beta chain is a study of cytomegalovirus exposure and HLA in healthy donors. CDR1 MNHNS and CDR2 SASEGT come from the germline V gene. Trimming removed 4 bases from V and 4 bases from J; junction bases left unmatched: 6. The CDR3 spans 14 residues. The PCR employed 60 Vbeta primers together with 13 Jbeta primers. Clones were sequenced by immunoSEQ multiplex PCR, and TCRdb holds only the in-frame ones, with some missing. The table has about 200,000 clones, less than 85% seen once. The TCR originated in a girl aged 2-15 years in good health and CMV-seronegative. Material for sequencing was PBMCs. This chain links TRBV6-1 with TRBJ2-5, with 7 bases fitting TRBD2. CDR3 sequence (DNA): TGTGCCAGCAGTGGGGGGGGGAGTAGAGAGACCCAGTACTTC. Its translation: CASSGGGSRETQYF.